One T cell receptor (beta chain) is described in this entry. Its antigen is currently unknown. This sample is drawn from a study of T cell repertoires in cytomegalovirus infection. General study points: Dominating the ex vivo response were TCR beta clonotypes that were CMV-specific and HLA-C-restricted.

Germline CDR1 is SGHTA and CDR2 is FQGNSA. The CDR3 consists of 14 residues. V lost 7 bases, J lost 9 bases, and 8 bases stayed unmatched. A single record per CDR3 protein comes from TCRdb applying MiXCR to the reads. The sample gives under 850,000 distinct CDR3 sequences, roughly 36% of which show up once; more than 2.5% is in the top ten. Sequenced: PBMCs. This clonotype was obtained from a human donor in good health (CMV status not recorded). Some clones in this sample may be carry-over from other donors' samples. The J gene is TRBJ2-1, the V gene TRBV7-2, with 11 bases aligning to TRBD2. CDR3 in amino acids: CASIGTSGSTEQFF. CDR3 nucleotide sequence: TGTGCCAGCATCGGGACTAGCGGTTCCACTGAGCAGTTCTTC.